This TCR beta chain stems from a study of blood T cells in healthy people across ages. The V and J ends lost 1 base and 6 bases respectively, with 8 bases between them. CDR1 SGHRS and CDR2 YFSETQ come from the germline V gene. CDR3 length: 13 amino acids. With each sample, at least 5 micrograms of total RNA were extracted. It was with a sample-barcoded 5' primer and a J-beta primer mix that a second PCR of about 6 to 12 cycles was run. TCRdb fed the 5' RACE reads into MiXCR, producing one record per CDR3 protein. The sample shows roughly 930,000 distinct CDR3 sequences, around 48% of them seen only once.

The material sequenced was blood. V and J are TRBV5-1 and TRBJ2-1; D is undetermined. The receptor comes from a man aged 25-40 years in good health. CDR3 in amino acids: CASSLNPFNEQFF. The CDR3 region has the DNA TGCGCCAGCAGCTTGAACCCGTTCAATGAGCAGTTCTTC.